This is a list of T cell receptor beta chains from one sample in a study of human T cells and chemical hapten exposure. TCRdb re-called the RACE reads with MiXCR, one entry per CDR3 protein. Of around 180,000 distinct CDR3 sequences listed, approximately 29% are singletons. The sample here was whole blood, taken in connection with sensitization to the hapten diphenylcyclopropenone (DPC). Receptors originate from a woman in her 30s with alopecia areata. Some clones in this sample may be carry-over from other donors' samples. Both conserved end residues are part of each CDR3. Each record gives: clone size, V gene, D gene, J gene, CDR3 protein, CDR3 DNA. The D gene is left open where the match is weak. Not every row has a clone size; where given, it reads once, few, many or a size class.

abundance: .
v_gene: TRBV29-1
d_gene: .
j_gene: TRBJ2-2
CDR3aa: CSVVAVGGTGELFF
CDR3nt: TGCAGCGTTGTCGCGGTAGGAGGAACCGGGGAGCTGTTTTTT

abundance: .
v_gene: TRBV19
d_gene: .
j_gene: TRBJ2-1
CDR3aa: CASSIWGTNNEQFF
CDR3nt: TGTGCCAGTAGTATATGGGGGACGAACAATGAGCAGTTCTTC

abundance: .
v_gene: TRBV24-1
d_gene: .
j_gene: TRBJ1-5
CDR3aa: CASRVSGVRVQPQHF
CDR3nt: TGTGCCTCCCGGGTTTCTGGGGTCCGCGTTCAGCCCCAGCATTTT

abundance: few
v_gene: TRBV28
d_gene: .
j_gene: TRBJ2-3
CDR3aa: CASRERDTQYF
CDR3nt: TGTGCCAGCAGGGAGCGAGATACGCAGTATTTT

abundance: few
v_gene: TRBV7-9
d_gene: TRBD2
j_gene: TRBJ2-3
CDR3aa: CARNTLAGPQADTQYF
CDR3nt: TGTGCCAGGAATACCTTAGCGGGACCACAGGCAGATACGCAGTATTTT

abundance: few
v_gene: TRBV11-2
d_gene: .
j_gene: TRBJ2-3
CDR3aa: CASSLEALVIRTDTQYF
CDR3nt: TGTGCCAGCAGCTTAGAGGCACTAGTGATTAGGACAGATACGCAGTATTTT

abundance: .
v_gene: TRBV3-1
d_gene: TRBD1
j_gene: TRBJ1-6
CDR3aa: CASSQAGQGVSLHF
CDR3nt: TGTGCCAGCAGCCAAGCTGGTCAGGGGGTATCCCTCCACTTT

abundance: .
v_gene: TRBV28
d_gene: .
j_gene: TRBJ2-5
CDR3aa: CASSFGGRVETQYF
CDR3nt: TGTGCCAGCAGTTTTGGGGGACGGGTAGAGACCCAGTACTTC

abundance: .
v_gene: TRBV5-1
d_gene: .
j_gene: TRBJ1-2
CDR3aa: CASSLGDGFTNYGYTF
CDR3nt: TGCGCCAGCAGCTTGGGGGACGGATTTACTAACTATGGCTACACCTTC

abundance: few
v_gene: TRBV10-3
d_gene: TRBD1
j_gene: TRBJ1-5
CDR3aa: CAISPTGVNQPQHF
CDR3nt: TGTGCCATCAGCCCCACAGGGGTCAATCAGCCCCAGCATTTT

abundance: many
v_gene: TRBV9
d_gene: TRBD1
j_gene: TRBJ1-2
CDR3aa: CASSVGQGTYGYTF
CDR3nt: TGTGCCAGCAGCGTCGGACAGGGTACCTATGGCTACACCTTC

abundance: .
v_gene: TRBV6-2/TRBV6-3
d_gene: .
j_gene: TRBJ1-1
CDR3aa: CASITAQGNKQAFF
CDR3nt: TGTGCCAGTATCACTGCACAGGGCAACAAGCAAGCTTTCTTT

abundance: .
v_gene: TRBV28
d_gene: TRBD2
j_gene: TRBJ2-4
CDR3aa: CASSSGTSGLIAKNIQYF
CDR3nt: TGTGCCAGCAGTTCCGGGACTAGCGGTCTCATAGCCAAAAACATTCAGTACTTC

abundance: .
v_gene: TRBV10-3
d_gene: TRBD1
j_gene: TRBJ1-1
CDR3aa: CAISEWTGGLNTEAFF
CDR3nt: TGTGCCATCAGTGAGTGGACAGGGGGCTTGAACACTGAAGCTTTCTTT

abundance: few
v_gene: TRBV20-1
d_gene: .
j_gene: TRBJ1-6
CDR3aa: CSARGVFLSSPLHF
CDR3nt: TGCAGTGCTAGAGGGGTCTTCCTTAGTTCACCCCTCCACTTT

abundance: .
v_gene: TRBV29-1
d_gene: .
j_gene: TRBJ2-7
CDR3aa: CSVSRDNAYEQYF
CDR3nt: TGCAGCGTTTCCAGGGACAACGCCTACGAGCAGTACTTC

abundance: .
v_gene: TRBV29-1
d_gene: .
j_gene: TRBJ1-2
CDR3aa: CSVEQTYGYTF
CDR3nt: TGCAGCGTTGAGCAGACCTATGGCTACACCTTC

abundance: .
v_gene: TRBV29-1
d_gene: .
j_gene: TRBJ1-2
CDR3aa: CSAERPERGYTF
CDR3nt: TGCAGCGCTGAACGGCCGGAGAGAGGCTACACCTTC

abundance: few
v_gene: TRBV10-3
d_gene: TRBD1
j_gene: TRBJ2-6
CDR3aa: CAINRDRGSGANVLTF
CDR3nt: TGTGCCATCAATCGAGACAGGGGCTCTGGGGCCAACGTCCTGACTTTC

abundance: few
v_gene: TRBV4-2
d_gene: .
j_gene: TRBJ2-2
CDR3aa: CASSQEGKYTGELFF
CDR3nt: TGTGCCAGCAGCCAAGAAGGGAAGTACACCGGGGAGCTGTTTTTT

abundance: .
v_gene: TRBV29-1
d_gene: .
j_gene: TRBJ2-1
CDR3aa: CSVEDRGTNEQFF
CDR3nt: TGCAGCGTTGAAGACAGGGGCACGAATGAGCAGTTCTTC

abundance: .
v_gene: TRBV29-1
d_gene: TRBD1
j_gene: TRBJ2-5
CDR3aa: CSVVQGAGETQYF
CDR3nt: TGCAGCGTGGTACAGGGGGCCGGCGAGACCCAGTACTTC

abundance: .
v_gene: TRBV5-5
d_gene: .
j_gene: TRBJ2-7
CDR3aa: CASSLAPGTEQYF
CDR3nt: TGTGCCAGCAGCTTGGCCCCAGGGACAGAGCAGTACTTC

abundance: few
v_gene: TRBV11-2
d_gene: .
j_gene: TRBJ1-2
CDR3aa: CASSASSTDIYGYTF
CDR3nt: TGTGCCAGCAGCGCGTCCTCGACAGATATCTATGGCTACACCTTC

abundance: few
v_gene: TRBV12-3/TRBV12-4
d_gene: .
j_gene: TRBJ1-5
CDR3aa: CASSLGTVSRPQHF
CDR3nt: TGTGCCAGCAGTTTAGGGACAGTCTCCCGGCCCCAGCATTTT

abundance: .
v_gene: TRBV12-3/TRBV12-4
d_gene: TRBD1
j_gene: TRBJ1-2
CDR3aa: CASSLGGGRNYGYTF
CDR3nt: TGTGCCAGCAGTCTGGGAGGGGGCAGGAACTATGGCTACACCTTC

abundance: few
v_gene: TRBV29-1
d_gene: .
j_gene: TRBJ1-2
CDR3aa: CSVEGGGGVYGYTF
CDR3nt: TGCAGCGTTGAAGGTGGGGGCGGTGTCTATGGCTACACCTTC

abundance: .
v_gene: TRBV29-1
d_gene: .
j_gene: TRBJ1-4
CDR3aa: CSVSRSGEKLFF
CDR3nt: TGCAGCGTTTCCAGGTCTGGAGAAAAACTGTTTTTT

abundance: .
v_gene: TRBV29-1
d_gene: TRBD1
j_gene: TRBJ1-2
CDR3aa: CSVEKDRFIGYTF
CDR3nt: TGCAGCGTTGAGAAGGACAGGTTTATCGGCTACACCTTC

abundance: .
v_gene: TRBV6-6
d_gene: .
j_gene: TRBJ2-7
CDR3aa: CASSPAGRTYEQYF
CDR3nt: TGTGCCAGCAGCCCTGCAGGACGCACCTACGAGCAGTACTTC

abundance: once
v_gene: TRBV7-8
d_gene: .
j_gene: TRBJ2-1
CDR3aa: CASSLGPSENNEQFF
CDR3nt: TGTGCCAGCAGCTTAGGGCCTAGCGAGAACAATGAGCAGTTCTTC

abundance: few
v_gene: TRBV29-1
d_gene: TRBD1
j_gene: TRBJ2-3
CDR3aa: CSAGTASTDTQYF
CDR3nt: TGCAGCGCCGGGACAGCCAGCACAGATACGCAGTATTTT

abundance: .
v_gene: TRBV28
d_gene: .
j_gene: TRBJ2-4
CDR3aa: CASSSTGNIQYF
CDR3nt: TGTGCCAGCAGTTCGACAGGTAACATTCAGTACTTC

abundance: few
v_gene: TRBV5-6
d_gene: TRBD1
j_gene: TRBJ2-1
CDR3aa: CASRPRDRGVFEQFF
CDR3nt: TGTGCCAGCAGGCCCCGGGACAGGGGGGTCTTTGAGCAGTTCTTC

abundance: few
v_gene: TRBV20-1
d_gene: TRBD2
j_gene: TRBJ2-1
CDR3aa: CSARGASGSGEQFF
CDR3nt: TGCAGTGCTAGGGGGGCTAGCGGGAGTGGGGAGCAGTTCTTC

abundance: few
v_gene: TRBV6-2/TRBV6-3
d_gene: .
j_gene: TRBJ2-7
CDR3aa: CASSPDPYEQYF
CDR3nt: TGTGCCAGCAGTCCAGACCCCTACGAGCAGTACTTC

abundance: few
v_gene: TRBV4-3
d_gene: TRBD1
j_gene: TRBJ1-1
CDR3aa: CASSTQQGTTEAFF
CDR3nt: TGCGCCAGCAGCACCCAACAGGGGACGACTGAAGCTTTCTTT

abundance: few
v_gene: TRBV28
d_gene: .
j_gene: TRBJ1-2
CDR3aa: CASRSTGYYGYTF
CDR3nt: TGTGCCAGCAGATCCACAGGTTACTATGGCTACACCTTC

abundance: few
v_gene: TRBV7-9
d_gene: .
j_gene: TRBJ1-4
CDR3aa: CASSSMIGGLVFF
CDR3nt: TGTGCCAGCAGCTCTATGATAGGCGGACTGGTGTTTTTT

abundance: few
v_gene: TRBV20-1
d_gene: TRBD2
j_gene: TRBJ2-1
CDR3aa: CSALRLAGDWEQFF
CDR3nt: TGCAGTGCCCTCAGACTAGCGGGGGACTGGGAGCAGTTCTTC

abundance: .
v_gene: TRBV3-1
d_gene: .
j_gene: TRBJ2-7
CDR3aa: CASSPGRSVSVEQYF
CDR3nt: TGTGCCAGCAGTCCGGGGCGTTCTGTTTCTGTCGAGCAGTACTTC

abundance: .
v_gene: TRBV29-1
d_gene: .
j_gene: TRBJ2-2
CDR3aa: CSAVTGPGELFF
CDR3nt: TGCAGCGCCGTAACAGGGCCCGGGGAGCTGTTTTTT

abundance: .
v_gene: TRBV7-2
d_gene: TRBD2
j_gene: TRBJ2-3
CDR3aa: CASSLAVTSGGVSIPQYF
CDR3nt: TGTGCCAGCAGCTTAGCCGTGACTAGCGGGGGGGTCTCTATCCCGCAGTATTTT

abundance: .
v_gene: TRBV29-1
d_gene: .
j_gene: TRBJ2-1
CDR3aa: CSLLYGNNEQFF
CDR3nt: TGCAGCCTTCTCTACGGAAACAATGAGCAGTTCTTC

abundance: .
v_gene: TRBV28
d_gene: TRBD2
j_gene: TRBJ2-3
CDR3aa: CASSSGTVTADTQYF
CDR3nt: TGTGCCAGCAGCAGCGGGACGGTGACGGCAGATACGCAGTATTTT

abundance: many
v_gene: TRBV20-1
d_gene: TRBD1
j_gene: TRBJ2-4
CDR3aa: CSATVQGAIQYF
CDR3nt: TGCAGTGCTACAGTACAGGGGGCAATTCAGTACTTC

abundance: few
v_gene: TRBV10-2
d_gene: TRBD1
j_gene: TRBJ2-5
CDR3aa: CASQSGGPQETQYF
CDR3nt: TGCGCCAGCCAATCAGGGGGACCACAAGAGACCCAGTACTTC

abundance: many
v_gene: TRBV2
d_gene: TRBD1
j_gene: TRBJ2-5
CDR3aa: CASSVGQGYPETQYF
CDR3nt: TGTGCCAGCAGCGTGGGACAGGGGTATCCAGAGACCCAGTACTTC

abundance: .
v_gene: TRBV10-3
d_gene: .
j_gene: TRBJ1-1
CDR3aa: CAIMPAGATEAFF
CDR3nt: TGTGCCATCATGCCGGCAGGGGCCACTGAAGCTTTCTTT

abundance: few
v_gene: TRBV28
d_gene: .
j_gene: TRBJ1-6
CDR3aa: CASSQNQDSPLHF
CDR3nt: TGTGCCAGCAGCCAAAACCAGGATTCACCCCTCCACTTT

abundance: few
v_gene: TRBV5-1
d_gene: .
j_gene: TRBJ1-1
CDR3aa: CASSLAGRTEAFF
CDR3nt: TGCGCCAGCAGCTTGGCGGGACGCACTGAAGCTTTCTTT

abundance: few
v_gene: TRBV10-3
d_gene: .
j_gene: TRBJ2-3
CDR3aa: CAISDAQGSADTQYF
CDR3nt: TGTGCCATCAGTGACGCGCAGGGGAGTGCAGATACGCAGTATTTT

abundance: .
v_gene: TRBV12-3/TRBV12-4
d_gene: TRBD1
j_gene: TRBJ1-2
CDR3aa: CASSLDRAGYGYTF
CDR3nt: TGTGCCAGCAGTTTGGACAGGGCGGGCTATGGCTACACCTTC

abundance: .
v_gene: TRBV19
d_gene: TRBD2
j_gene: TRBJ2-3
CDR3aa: CASSTVTSGVRQYF
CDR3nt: TGTGCCAGTAGTACCGTGACTAGCGGGGTTCGGCAGTATTTT

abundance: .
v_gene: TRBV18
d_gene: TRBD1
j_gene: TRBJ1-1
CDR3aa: CASSPPGQGTEAFF
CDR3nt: TGTGCCAGCTCACCACCGGGACAGGGCACTGAAGCTTTCTTT